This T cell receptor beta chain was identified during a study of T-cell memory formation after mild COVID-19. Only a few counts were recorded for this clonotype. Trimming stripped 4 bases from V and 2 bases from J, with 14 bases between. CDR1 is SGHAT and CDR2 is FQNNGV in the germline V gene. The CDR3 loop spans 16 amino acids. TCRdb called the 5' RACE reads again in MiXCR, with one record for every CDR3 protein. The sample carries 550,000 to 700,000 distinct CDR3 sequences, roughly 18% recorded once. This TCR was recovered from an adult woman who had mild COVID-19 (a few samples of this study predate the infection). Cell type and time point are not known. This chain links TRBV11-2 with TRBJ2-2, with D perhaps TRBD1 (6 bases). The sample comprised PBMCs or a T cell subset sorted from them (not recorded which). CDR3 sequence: CASSSVRGPNTGELFF. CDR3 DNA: TGTGCCAGCAGCTCAGTCAGGGGTCCCAACACCGGGGAGCTGTTTTTT.